This T cell receptor beta chain originates from a study of T cells after yellow fever vaccination. This clonotype was seen only a few times. Its antigen is not known. Germline CDR1 reads SGHTA; CDR2 reads FQGNSA. V lost 3 bases to trimming and J lost 6 bases; unmatched junction nucleotides: 6. The CDR3 spans 14 residues. TCRdb independently ran MiXCR on the 5' RACE reads; one entry per CDR3 protein. The sample has about 210,000 distinct CDR3 sequences, 6.7% seen once; the top ten hold around 1%. General observations from the study: FACS-sorted repertoires might harbor abundant contaminating clonotypes from the bulk population. Primary-vaccination clones mostly resurfaced post-booster (more than 95% CD4, 75% to 90% CD8). The study found a weaker secondary response that peaked faster, day 5 versus 15.

The chain joins TRBV7-2 to TRBJ2-7; 9 nucleotides line up with TRBD2. The specimen comprised CD4+ T cells sorted from PBMCs, sampled on the day of the yellow fever booster vaccination. The TCR was taken from a man aged 25-40 years who received the YFV17D yellow fever vaccine. The CDR3 reads CASSFSGRSGEQYF. CDR3 coding DNA: TGTGCCAGCAGCTTTAGCGGGAGATCGGGCGAGCAGTACTTC. Drawing the rest from reference TRBV7-2 and TRBJ2-7, the complete variable domain is GAGVSQSPSNKVTEKGKDVELRCDPISGHTALYWYRQSLGQGLEFLIYFQGNSAPDKSGLPSDRFSAERTGGSVSTLTIQRTQQEDSAVYLCASSFSGRSGEQYFGPGTRLTVT.